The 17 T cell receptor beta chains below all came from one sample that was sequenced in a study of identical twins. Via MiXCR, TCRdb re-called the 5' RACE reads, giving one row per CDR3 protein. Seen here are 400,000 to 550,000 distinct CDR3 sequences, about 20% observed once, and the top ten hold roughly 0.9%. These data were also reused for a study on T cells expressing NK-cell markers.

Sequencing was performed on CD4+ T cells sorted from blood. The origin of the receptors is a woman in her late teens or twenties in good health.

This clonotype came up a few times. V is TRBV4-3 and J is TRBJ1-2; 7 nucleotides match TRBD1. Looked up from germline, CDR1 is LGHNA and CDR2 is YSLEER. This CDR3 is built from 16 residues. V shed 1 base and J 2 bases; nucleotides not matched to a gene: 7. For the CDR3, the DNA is TGCGCCAGCAGCCAAGTTACTGGGACAGCAAACTATGGCTACACCTTC. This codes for CASSQVTGTANYGYTF.

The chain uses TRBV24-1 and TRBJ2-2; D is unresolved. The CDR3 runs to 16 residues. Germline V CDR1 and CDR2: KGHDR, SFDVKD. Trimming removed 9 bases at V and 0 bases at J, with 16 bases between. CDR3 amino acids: CATGLSIQSNTGELFF. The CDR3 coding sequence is TGTGCCACCGGGCTTAGTATCCAGTCGAACACCGGGGAGCTGTTTTTT.

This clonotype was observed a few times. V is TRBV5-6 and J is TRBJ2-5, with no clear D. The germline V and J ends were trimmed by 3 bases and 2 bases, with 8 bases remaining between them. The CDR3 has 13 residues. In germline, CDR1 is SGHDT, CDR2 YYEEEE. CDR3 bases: TGTGCCAGCAGCTCAACATTGCAAGAGACCCAGTACTTC. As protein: CASSSTLQETQYF.

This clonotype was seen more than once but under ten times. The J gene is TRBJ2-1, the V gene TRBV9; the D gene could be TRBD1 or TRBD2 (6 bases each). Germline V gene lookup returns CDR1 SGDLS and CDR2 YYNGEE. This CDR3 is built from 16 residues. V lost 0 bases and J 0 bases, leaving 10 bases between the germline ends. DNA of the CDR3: TGTGCCAGCAGCGTAGTAGGGGGGACCTCCTACAATGAGCAGTTCTTC. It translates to CASSVVGGTSYNEQFF.

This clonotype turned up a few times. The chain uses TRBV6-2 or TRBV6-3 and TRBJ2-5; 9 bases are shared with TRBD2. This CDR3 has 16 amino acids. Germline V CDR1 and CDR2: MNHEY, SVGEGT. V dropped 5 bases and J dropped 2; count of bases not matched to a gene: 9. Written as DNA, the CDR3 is TGTGCCAGCAGTACCCCCCGTAGCGGGGGACAAGAGACCCAGTACTTC. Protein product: CASSTPRSGGQETQYF.

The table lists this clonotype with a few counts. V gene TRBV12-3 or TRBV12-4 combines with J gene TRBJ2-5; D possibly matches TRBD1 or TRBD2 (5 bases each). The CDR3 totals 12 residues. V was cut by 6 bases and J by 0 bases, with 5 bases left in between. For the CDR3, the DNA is TGTGCCAGCAGGGGACACCAAGAGACCCAGTACTTC. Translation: CASRGHQETQYF.

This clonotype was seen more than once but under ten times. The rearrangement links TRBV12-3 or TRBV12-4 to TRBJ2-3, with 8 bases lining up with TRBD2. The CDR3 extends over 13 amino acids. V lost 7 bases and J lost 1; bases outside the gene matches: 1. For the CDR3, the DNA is TGTGCCAGCATGACTAGCGGCACAGATACGCAGTATTTT. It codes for CASMTSGTDTQYF.

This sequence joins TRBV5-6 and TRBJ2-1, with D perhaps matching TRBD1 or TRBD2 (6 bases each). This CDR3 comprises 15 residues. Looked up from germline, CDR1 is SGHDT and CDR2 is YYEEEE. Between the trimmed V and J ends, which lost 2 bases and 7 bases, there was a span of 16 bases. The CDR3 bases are TGTGCCAGCAGCTTTAAGGAGGGGGAGTGGAATGAGCAGTTCTTC. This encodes CASSFKEGEWNEQFF.

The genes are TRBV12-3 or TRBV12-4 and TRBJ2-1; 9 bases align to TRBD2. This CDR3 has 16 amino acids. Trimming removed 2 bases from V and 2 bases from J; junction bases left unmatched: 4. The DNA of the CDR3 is TGTGCCAGCAGTTTATATAGCGGGGGCACCTACAATGAGCAGTTCTTC. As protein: CASSLYSGGTYNEQFF.

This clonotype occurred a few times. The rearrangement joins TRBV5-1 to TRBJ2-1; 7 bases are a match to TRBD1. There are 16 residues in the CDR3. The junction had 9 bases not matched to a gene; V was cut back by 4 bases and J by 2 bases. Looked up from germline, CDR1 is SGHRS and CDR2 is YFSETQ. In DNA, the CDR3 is TGCGCCAGCAGCCGGCAGACAGGGCGGACCTACAATGAGCAGTTCTTC. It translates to CASSRQTGRTYNEQFF.

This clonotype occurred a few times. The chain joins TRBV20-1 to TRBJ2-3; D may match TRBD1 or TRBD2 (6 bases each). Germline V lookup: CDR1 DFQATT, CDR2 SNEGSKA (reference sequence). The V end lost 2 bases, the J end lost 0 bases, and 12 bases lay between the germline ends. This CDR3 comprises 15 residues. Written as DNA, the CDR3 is TGCAGTGCTAGATTACCGGGGGCTAGCACAGATACGCAGTATTTT. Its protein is CSARLPGASTDTQYF.

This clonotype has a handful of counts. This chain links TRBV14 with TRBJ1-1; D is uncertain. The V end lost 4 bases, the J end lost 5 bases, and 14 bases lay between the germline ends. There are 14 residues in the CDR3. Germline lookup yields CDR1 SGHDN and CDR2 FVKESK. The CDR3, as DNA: TGTGCCAGCAGCCCTTCGATGATGGGGACTGAAGCTTTCTTT. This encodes CASSPSMMGTEAFF.

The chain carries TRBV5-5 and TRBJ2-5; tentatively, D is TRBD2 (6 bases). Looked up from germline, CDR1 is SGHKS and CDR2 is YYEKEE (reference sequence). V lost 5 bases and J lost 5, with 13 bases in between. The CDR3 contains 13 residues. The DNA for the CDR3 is TGTGCCAGCAGTCCGGGACTTCCGGAGACCCAGTACTTC. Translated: CASSPGLPETQYF. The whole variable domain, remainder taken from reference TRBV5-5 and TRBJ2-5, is DAGVTQSPTHLIKTRGQQVTLRCSPISGHKSVSWYQQVLGQGPQFIFQYYEKEERGRGNFPDRFSARQFPNYSSELNVNALLLGDSALYLCASSPGLPETQYFGPGTRLLVL.

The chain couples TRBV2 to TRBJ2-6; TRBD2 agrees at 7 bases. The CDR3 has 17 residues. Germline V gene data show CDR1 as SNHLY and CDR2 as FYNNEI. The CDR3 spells CTISFGREGSGANVLTF. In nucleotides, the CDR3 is TGTACCATCAGTTTTGGCAGGGAGGGATCTGGGGCCAACGTCCTGACTTTC. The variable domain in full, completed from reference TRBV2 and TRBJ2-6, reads EPEVTQTPSHQVTQMGQEVILRCVPISNHLYFYWYRQILGQKVEFLVSFYNNEISEKSEIFDDQFSVERPDGSNFTLKIRSTKLEDSAMYFCTISFGREGSGANVLTFGAGSRLTVL.

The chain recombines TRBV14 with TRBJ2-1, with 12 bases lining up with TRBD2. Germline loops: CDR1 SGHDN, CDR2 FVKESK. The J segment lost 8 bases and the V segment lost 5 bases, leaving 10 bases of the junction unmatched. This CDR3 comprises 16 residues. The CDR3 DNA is TGTGCCAGCAGCAGTCCTAGCGGGAGGGCCCTCGATGAGCAGTTCTTC. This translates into CASSSPSGRALDEQFF.

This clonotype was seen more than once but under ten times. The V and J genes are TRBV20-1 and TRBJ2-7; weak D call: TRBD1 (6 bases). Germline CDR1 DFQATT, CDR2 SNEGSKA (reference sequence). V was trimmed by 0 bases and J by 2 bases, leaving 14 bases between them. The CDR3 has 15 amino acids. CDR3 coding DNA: TGCAGTGCTAGAGAGGGGGCCGCACTCGCCTACGAGCAGTACTTC. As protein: CSAREGAALAYEQYF.

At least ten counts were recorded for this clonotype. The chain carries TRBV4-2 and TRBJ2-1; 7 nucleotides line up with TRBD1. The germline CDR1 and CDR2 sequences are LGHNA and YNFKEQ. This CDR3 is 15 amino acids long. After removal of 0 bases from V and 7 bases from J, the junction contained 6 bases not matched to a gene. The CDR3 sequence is CASSQEGGGRNEQFF. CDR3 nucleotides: TGTGCCAGCAGCCAAGAAGGGGGCGGTAGGAATGAGCAGTTCTTC.